Sequencing of this T cell receptor (beta chain) was carried out in a study of technical replicates of blood from a few donors. This CDR3 comprises 15 residues. Germline values: CDR1 SGHTA, CDR2 FQGNSA. V shed 5 bases and J shed 4 bases, with 15 bases lying between them. TCRdb keeps only in-frame clones here, not all; method: immunoSEQ multiplex PCR. This table holds more than 75,000 clones, approximately 95% found once. Sequenced material: T cells isolated from PBMCs. V gene TRBV7-2 combines with J gene TRBJ1-3; weak D call: TRBD1 (5 bases). The clonotype comes from a human donor in good health. CDR3 residues: CASSLSWTRGNTIYF. The DNA of the CDR3 is TGTGCCAGCAGCCTTTCGTGGACAAGGGGAAACACCATATATTTT.